This T cell receptor (beta chain) was sequenced in a study of blood T cells in healthy people across ages (dated by TCRdb to between 2015 and 2016). General notes on the study: In model experiments, template switching captured about one uniquely barcoded TCR beta cDNA molecule for every two T cells. The study analyzed two additional independent replicas of 1 million unique cDNA reads from the same blood draw for two donors, one aged 18 to 30 and one aged 80 or older. To avoid experimental bias, donors of different ages were randomly spread across the sequencing lanes. Four age groups were formed from the donors: young (average approximately 15 years), middle-aged (just under 40), aged (under 70) and long-lived (around 82). Using deep sequencing normalized with unique cDNA molecular identifiers, the study measured how TCR beta repertoire diversity changes with age. What the work shows at the level of the full study, not this receptor alone: Because the CMV infection status of the donors was unknown, age-related changes in expanded clonotypes may potentially have been confounded. Compared with the aged group, more naive CD4+ T cells, fewer expanded clones and increased TCR diversity were shown by the long-lived group, suggesting age selection. Observed TCR beta diversity per million T cells fell roughly linearly with age, and a significant reduction was already apparent by age roughly 40. Conclusive comparison of naive and antigen-experienced compartments was prevented by the profiling of bulk unsorted PBMCs. There was a strong correlation between observed TCR beta diversity and the percentage of naive T cells measured by flow cytometry. Estimates of total diversity based on one million sequenced T cells were considered lower bounds and underestimates.

This clonotype showed up many times. Its antigen specificity is not known. No base qualities exist here, and no much larger clone lies one base off it. The 40 or so donors, aged about 6 to 95 years, were systemically healthy Caucasian individuals from Russia. Approximately 9.3 milliliters of peripheral blood were collected from each donor into EDTA-treated Vacutainer tubes. Ficoll-Paque density-gradient centrifugation was used to isolate PBMCs, with at least 6.5 million per sample. Trizol reagent was used to extract total RNA from PBMCs, with at least 5.5 micrograms per sample. For every donor, an aliquot of PBMCs went through flow cytometry to measure the percentages of naive CD45RAhigh/CD27high T cells. The CDR3 starts with the cysteine, ends with the phenylalanine, and has 12 residues. The only DNA kept is the CDR3, 36 bases in frame from the first base. Ends trimmed: V by 5 bases, J by 12 bases; bases unmatched to a gene: 9.

Receptors were amplified or captured by 5' RACE. The sequencer listed for this sample is Illumina HiSeq 2500. A second PCR of about 7 to 12 cycles was run with a J-beta primer mix and a sample-barcoded 5' primer. A template-switch 5' adaptor carrying 12 random nucleotides introduced a unique molecular identifier onto each TCR beta cDNA molecule. At least 3 million CDR3-containing paired-end reads were obtained from each sample. The Mint cDNA synthesis kit, primed by a TRBC-specific oligonucleotide, was used to synthesize first-strand cDNA from all RNA. Following uracil-DNA glycosylase treatment, a first 18-cycle PCR with universal primers M1SS and BC2_uni_R was performed on all cDNA. As for how the authors treated the data: For normalization, 1 million high-quality reads, each with a distinct molecular identifier, were randomly selected from each sample. Reads sharing molecular identifiers were discarded rather than binned into consensus sequences. MiTCR, with a Q25 quality threshold and the strictest error-elimination algorithm, was used for CDR3 identification, clonotype clustering and error correction. A nonparametric unseen species model using Euler transformation provided a lower-bound estimate of total TCR beta diversity. The public sequencing data were trimmed at Q25 with fastp and processed into clonotypes with MiXCR by TCRdb, which kept only in-frame beta chains. Merged by CDR3 protein, the rows form single entries marked with the most common genes and DNA. The V and J calls and clone size come from TCRdb's table, not from the authors' own analysis. The sample yields 650,000 to 1,000,000 distinct CDR3 sequences; under 40% were counted once. Roughly 13% of the sample lies in the top ten.

The receptor was isolated from a man aged 18 to 35 in good health. The sequence joins TRBV12-3 or TRBV12-4 to TRBJ1-2; the central 7 bases match TRBD1. Sequencing used blood. The base sequence is TGTGCCAGCAGTACAGGGGCCGCTGAGAACACCTTC. Its translation is CASSTGAAENTF.